These 25 T cell receptor beta chains came from one sample sequenced in a study of blood T cell repertoires in COVID-19 (dated by TCRdb to the early 2020s). The protocol used for the library was the immunoSEQ multiplex PCR assay. Not all clones reach the TCRdb copy of this immuneACCESS table, which keeps in-frame sequences only. Checked studies attribute under half of the gap to unresolved V genes and leave the rest unexplained. For this sample the table gives 150,000 to 200,000 clones, of which under 95% were detected only once. The ten largest clonotypes hold 15% to 20% of the sample. The sequenced sample was peripheral blood. These receptors were taken from a man in his 60s with active or convalescent COVID-19.

The sample holds a few counts of this clone. The V and J genes are TRBV19 and TRBJ2-7; 8 nucleotides line up with TRBD1. CDR1 and CDR2 from the germline V gene are LNHDA and SQIVND (reference sequence). V gave up 5 bases and J gave up 2 bases; unmatched junction bases: 2. The CDR3 contains 13 residues. The CDR3 DNA is TGTGCCAGTAGTCTGACAGGGGCCTACGAGCAGTACTTC. It is translated as CASSLTGAYEQYF.

The V call is TRBV23-1, the J call TRBJ1-1; D is unclear. TRBV23-1 has ORF status, its function being uncertain. Trimming removed 0 bases at V and 1 base at J, with 6 bases between. This CDR3 contains 14 residues. The CDR3 region is CASSQSGRNTEAFF. The CDR3 nucleotides are TGCGCCAGCAGTCAATCGGGGAGGAACACTGAAGCTTTCTTT.

This rearrangement joins TRBV7-6 to TRBJ1-1, with D perhaps matching TRBD1 (6 bases). Germline CDR1 and CDR2: SGHVS and FNYEAQ. The V end was cut by 4 bases, the J end by 1 base, with 10 bases between. The CDR3 loop spans 14 amino acids. The CDR3 here is CASSSQTGNTEAFF. The DNA of the CDR3 is TGTGCCAGCAGCTCCCAGACAGGGAACACTGAAGCTTTCTTT.

This chain connects TRBV6-4 to TRBJ2-1; maybe TRBD2 (5 bases). This CDR3 has 15 amino acids. The germline V and J ends were trimmed by 2 bases and 5 bases, with 13 bases remaining between them. CDR1 and CDR2 (germline): MRHNA, SNTAGT. In DNA form, the CDR3 reads TGTGCCAGCAGTGACGAGACTACCCGGAACAATGAGCAGTTCTTC. It encodes CASSDETTRNNEQFF.

The rearrangement joins TRBV28 to TRBJ1-2; weak D call: TRBD1 (6 bases). Trimming cost V 7 bases and J 2 bases, with 14 bases left between them. The V gene's germline CDR1 is MDHEN and CDR2 SYDVKM. This CDR3 comprises 14 residues. The DNA for the CDR3 is TGTGCCAGCAACACAGGGCAACGCAACTATGGCTACACCTTC. Amino acids: CASNTGQRNYGYTF.

The chain recombines TRBV5-6 with TRBJ2-7; D is uncertain. The V end was cut by 3 bases, the J end by 4 bases, with 8 bases between. The CDR3 sequence is 12 residues long. In germline, CDR1 is SGHDT, CDR2 YYEEEE. Here the CDR3 DNA reads TGTGCCAGCAGCTCTTACATGTACGAGCAGTACTTC. Residues: CASSSYMYEQYF.

The chain uses TRBV5-5 and TRBJ2-7, with 11 positions matching TRBD1. V was pared by 0 bases and J by 7 bases, with 6 bases of the junction left unmatched. The germline gives CDR1 SGHKS, CDR2 YYEKEE (reference sequence). This CDR3 spans 15 amino acids. CDR3 region: CASSLDGTGGREQYF. As DNA, the CDR3 is TGTGCCAGCAGCTTGGACGGGACAGGGGGTAGGGAGCAGTACTTC.

V usage is TRBV9 and J usage is TRBJ1-2, with TRBD1 matching 7 bases. The CDR3 is made up of 16 amino acids. CDR1 is SGDLS, CDR2 YYNGEE, per germline. Trimming at V came to 0 bases and at J to 5 bases, leaving 10 bases not matched to a gene. The CDR3 bases are TGTGCCAGCAGCGTAGGTCGGGACAGCGTAGATTATGGCTACACCTTC. It yields the protein CASSVGRDSVDYGYTF.

The V call is TRBV5-1, the J call TRBJ1-2, with 7 bases matching TRBD1. Germline V lookup: CDR1 SGHRS, CDR2 YFSETQ. The CDR3 is made up of 14 amino acids. With 4 bases clipped from V and 4 bases from J, the junction kept 7 bases outside the gene matches. This CDR3 is CASSPQGQFYGYTF. CDR3 nucleotide sequence: TGCGCCAGCAGCCCGCAGGGACAGTTCTATGGCTACACCTTC.

The rearrangement uses TRBV5-5 and TRBJ2-2, with TRBD2 matching over 7 bases. Germline trimming cut 5 bases from V and 0 bases from J; bases unmatched to any gene: 7. Germline V gene lookup returns CDR1 SGHKS and CDR2 YYEKEE (reference sequence). There are 16 residues in the CDR3. The CDR3 loop is CASRPSSGANTGELFF. The DNA of the CDR3 is TGTGCCAGCAGACCGTCTAGCGGAGCGAACACCGGGGAGCTGTTTTTT.

The V call is TRBV7-7, the J call TRBJ2-2; 9 nucleotides align to TRBD2. V lost 5 bases, J lost 1 base, and 2 bases stayed unmatched. The germline V gene has CDR1 SSHAT and CDR2 FNYEAQ (reference sequence). The CDR3 loop spans 15 amino acids. The CDR3 region is CASSPSGVNTGELFF. CDR3 coding DNA: TGTGCCAGCAGCCCTAGCGGGGTGAACACCGGGGAGCTGTTTTTT.

The chain is built from TRBV7-9 and TRBJ1-1, with D perhaps matching TRBD1 (6 bases). This CDR3 is 14 amino acids long. V lost 1 base to trimming and J lost 2 bases, with 8 bases between them. CDR1 and CDR2 (germline): SEHNR, FQNEAQ (reference sequence). The CDR3 reads CASSLDRVNTEAFF. CDR3 coding DNA: TGTGCCAGCAGCTTAGACAGGGTTAACACTGAAGCTTTCTTT.

The rearrangement uses TRBV12-3 or TRBV12-4 and TRBJ2-1; unclear D gene. Trimming took 6 bases from V and 9 from J, leaving 15 bases between them. CDR3 length: 13 residues. CDR3 in amino acids: CASSPITVGEQFF. The CDR3 DNA is TGTGCCAGCAGCCCCATTACAGTGGGTGAGCAGTTCTTC.

This rearrangement joins TRBV27 to TRBJ1-1; D call uncertain. The CDR3 spans 15 residues. V was trimmed by 3 bases and J by 2 bases, leaving 13 bases between them. CDR1 and CDR2 from the germline V gene are MNHEY and SMNVEV (reference sequence). The CDR3 is CASSFSVSLNTEAFF. CDR3 nucleotide sequence: TGTGCCAGCAGTTTTTCTGTGTCTCTTAACACTGAAGCTTTCTTT.

The chain combines TRBV11-2 with TRBJ2-1, with 8 bases identical to TRBD2. Germline CDR1 is SGHAT and CDR2 is FQNNGV. This CDR3 region has 15 residues. Trimming removed 0 bases from V and 15 bases from J; junction bases left unmatched: 13. CDR3 region: CASSLDLGLAYERFF. CDR3 DNA: TGTGCCAGCAGCTTAGATCTAGGACTAGCATACGAAAGGTTCTTC.

This chain joins TRBV6-1 and TRBJ1-2; 8 bases are a match to TRBD1. CDR3 length: 16 residues. With 0 bases clipped from V and 4 bases from J, the junction kept 7 bases outside the gene matches. The germline gives CDR1 MNHNS, CDR2 SASEGT. In DNA, the CDR3 is TGTGCCAGCAGTGAAGCCACAGGGGGAGGTTTCTATGGCTACACCTTC. Its translation: CASSEATGGGFYGYTF.

The chain joins TRBV10-3 to TRBJ1-4; 10 bases are shared with TRBD1. Germline trimming cut 10 bases from V and 5 bases from J; bases unmatched to any gene: 7. Germline V gene lookup returns CDR1 ENHRY and CDR2 SYGVKD. This CDR3 is built from 14 residues. The CDR3 sequence is CATNKGQGNEKLFF. The CDR3, as DNA: TGTGCCACCAATAAGGGACAGGGGAATGAAAAACTGTTTTTT.

The V and J genes are TRBV29-1 and TRBJ2-7; 7 bases match TRBD1. J gave up 5 bases and V 5 bases, and 15 bases lay outside the gene matches. This CDR3 is built from 15 residues. CDR1 is SQVTM, CDR2 ANQGSEA, per germline. CDR3 DNA: TGCAGCGTTTTGGGTCACAGGGGTTTTATCGACGAGCAGTACTTC. Protein sequence: CSVLGHRGFIDEQYF.

Written as DNA, the CDR3 is TGTGCCAGCAGAGGGACCGGGACAGGGGGCAACGAGCAGTACTTC. This translates into CASRGTGTGGNEQYF. V is TRBV6-5 and J is TRBJ2-7; 12 bases map to TRBD1. The V segment lost 6 bases and the J segment 5 bases; nucleotides outside the gene matches: 8. Per germline, CDR1 MNHEY and CDR2 SVGAGI. This CDR3 has 15 amino acids.

CDR3 residues: CASWDRGSSYEQYF. CDR3 DNA sequence: TGCGCCAGTTGGGACAGGGGGAGCTCCTACGAGCAGTACTTC. The J gene is TRBJ2-7, the V gene TRBV10-1; 11 nucleotides agree with TRBD1. CDR3 length: 14 amino acids. J was trimmed by 0 bases and V by 9 bases; bases with no gene match: 4. CDR1 WNHNN and CDR2 SYGVQD come from the germline V gene (reference sequence).

The rearrangement joins TRBV2 to TRBJ2-5; tentative D call: TRBD1 (5 bases). Trimming pared 6 bases from V and 5 bases from J, leaving 13 bases between. The CDR3 runs to 13 residues. Looked up from germline, CDR1 is SNHLY and CDR2 is FYNNEI. This CDR3 is CASSVTAPETQYF. The CDR3 region has the DNA TGTGCCAGCAGCGTGACAGCACCCGAGACCCAGTACTTC.

V and J are TRBV7-9 and TRBJ1-1; unclear D gene. Looked up from germline, CDR1 is SEHNR and CDR2 is FQNEAQ (reference sequence). CDR3 length: 13 amino acids. The V end was cut by 3 bases, the J end by 0 bases, with 5 bases between. The CDR3 nucleotides read TGTGCCAGCAGCTTTAATATGAACACTGAAGCTTTCTTT. Translating it yields CASSFNMNTEAFF.

The chain uses TRBV6-5 and TRBJ1-1, with 7 bases fitting TRBD1. The germline V gene encodes CDR1 MNHEY and CDR2 SVGAGI. CDR3 length equals 13 residues. The junction had 3 bases not matched to a gene; V was cut back by 6 bases and J by 2 bases. The CDR3 loop is CASRRQGNTEAFF. CDR3 bases: TGTGCCAGCAGGCGACAGGGCAACACTGAAGCTTTCTTT.

CDR3 sequence: CASNLRGRSGGYTF. The CDR3 DNA reads as TGTGCCAGCAACCTCAGGGGGCGATCGGGGGGCTACACCTTC. The chain couples TRBV27 to TRBJ1-2; 8 bases agree with TRBD1. The ends lost 7 bases at V and 8 bases at J; junction bases unmatched: 12. This CDR3 region has 14 residues. The V gene's germline CDR1 is MNHEY and CDR2 SMNVEV (reference sequence).

V gene TRBV7-9 combines with J gene TRBJ2-1, with 11 bases fitting TRBD1. This CDR3 has 16 residues. In germline, CDR1 is SEHNR, CDR2 FQNEAQ (reference sequence). The trim removed 5 bases at V and 6 bases at J, leaving 9 bases unmatched. For the CDR3, the DNA is TGTGCCAGCAGCGTAGGTAGGACAGGGGGCTTCAATGAGCAGTTCTTC. Translated, it gives CASSVGRTGGFNEQFF.